What follows describes a single T cell receptor beta chain. Its cognate antigen is unknown. These data belong to a study of blood T cells in healthy people across ages. On the study more broadly: About one barcoded beta molecule per two T cells was captured by template switching. Study results and limitations: Both higher diversity and more naive CD4+ cells marked long-lived donors when set against aged donors.

The use of a sample-barcoded 5' primer and a J-beta primer mix characterized a second PCR of roughly 6 to 11 cycles. At least 3 million CDR3-containing paired-end reads were obtained per sample. TCRdb used MiXCR to reprocess the 5' RACE reads, holding one entry per CDR3 protein. The table lists 1.5 million to 2 million distinct CDR3 sequences, under 30% of them singletons. The specimen was blood. This TCR was recovered from a woman under 40 in good health.

CDR3 nucleotide sequence: TGCAGTGCTATGCGCGGGACAGGGACCTACGAGCAGTACTTC. Its protein is CSAMRGTGTYEQYF. V is TRBV20-1 and J is TRBJ2-7, with 9 positions matching TRBD1. CDR3 length: 14 amino acids. The V gene end was trimmed by 4 bases and the J gene end by 2 bases; junction bases not matched to a gene: 6. The germline V gene encodes CDR1 DFQATT and CDR2 SNEGSKA (reference sequence).